The 13 T cell receptor beta chains given below trace back to one sample, sequenced in a study of beta chain features in type 1 diabetes. Findings and limits, study-wide: All four CD4+ subsets of Type 1 diabetes patients contained TCRB CDR3s that were moderately but significantly shorter.

Expressed TCRB transcripts got sequenced, as all isolated RNA was reverse transcribed. Assay used: immunoSEQ multiplex PCR; TCRdb lists only in-frame clones, some missing. Of tens of thousands of clones in the sample, about 40% were seen once. These receptors lack a known antigen. Sequencing input: Tregs from blood. The receptors shown here come from a man aged 30 to 39 with type 1 diabetes.

The gene calls are TRBV2 and TRBJ1-1, with TRBD1 matching 12 bases. The V gene end was trimmed by 8 bases and the J gene end by 5 bases; junction bases not matched to a gene: 12. The CDR3 loop spans 16 amino acids. The germline CDR1 and CDR2 sequences are SNHLY and FYNNEI. CDR3: CASEKGQGARGTEAFF. The CDR3 DNA reads as TGTGCCAGCGAAAAGGGACAGGGGGCTCGGGGAACTGAAGCTTTCTTT. The variable domain in full, completed from reference TRBV2 and TRBJ1-1, reads EPEVTQTPSHQVTQMGQEVILRCVPISNHLYFYWYRQILGQKVEFLVSFYNNEISEKSEIFDDQFSVERPDGSNFTLKIRSTKLEDSAMYFCASEKGQGARGTEAFFGQGTRLTVV.

The chain links TRBV7-2 to TRBJ2-3, with D perhaps TRBD1 (5 bases). V gave up 6 bases and J gave up 0 bases, with 13 bases separating them. The CDR3 is made up of 15 amino acids. Germline-derived CDR1 and CDR2 are SGHTA and FQGNSA. CDR3 DNA: TGTGCCAGCAGGTACTTGGGGCGAAGCACAGATACGCAGTATTTT. Its protein product is CASRYLGRSTDTQYF.

This chain links TRBV28 with TRBJ2-3, with TRBD2 identical over 11 bases. Losses at the gene ends were 5 bases for V and 8 bases for J; bases not matched to a gene: 12. This CDR3 is built from 16 residues. Germline lookup yields CDR1 MDHEN and CDR2 SYDVKM. DNA of the CDR3: TGTGCCAGCAGTAGACCGGGACTAGCGGCAAGGGGTACGCAGTATTTT. Its protein product is CASSRPGLAARGTQYF. Variable domain in full (rest from reference TRBV28 and TRBJ2-3): DVKVTQSSRYLVKRTGEKVFLECVQDMDHENMFWYRQDPGLGLRLIYFSYDVKMKEKGDIPEGYSVSREKKERFSLILESASTNQTSMYLCASSRPGLAARGTQYFGPGTRLTVL.

The chain employs TRBV19 and TRBJ2-3, with a weak D call TRBD2 (5 bases). The ends were cut back, 0 bases at V and 4 bases at J, with 11 bases in the middle. Per germline, CDR1 LNHDA and CDR2 SQIVND (reference sequence). The CDR3 extends over 15 amino acids. Here the CDR3 reads CASSIDPREADTQYF. CDR3 bases: TGTGCCAGTAGTATAGATCCGAGGGAAGCAGATACGCAGTATTTT.

The chain carries TRBV28 and TRBJ2-1; 7 positions match TRBD2. This CDR3 region has 17 residues. V lost 7 bases to trimming and J lost 4 bases; unmatched junction nucleotides: 16. In germline, CDR1 is MDHEN, CDR2 SYDVKM. The chain's CDR3 is CASIGQRDPGVYNEQFF. The CDR3 DNA is TGTGCCAGCATTGGCCAGCGGGACCCTGGGGTATACAATGAGCAGTTCTTC.

This clone was observed a handful of times. This chain uses TRBV28 with TRBJ1-5; 8 nucleotides align to TRBD1. V lost 3 bases to trimming and J lost 0 bases; unmatched junction nucleotides: 4. Germline assignment: CDR1 MDHEN and CDR2 SYDVKM. This CDR3 is built from 16 residues. Here the CDR3 DNA reads TGTGCCAGCAGTTTGGGGACAGGTGATAGCAATCAGCCCCAGCATTTT. This gives the protein CASSLGTGDSNQPQHF.

For this clone: A read error may produce the germline difference seen at one junction end. The V gene is TRBV5-4, the J gene TRBJ1-1; a possible D gene is TRBD1 (6 bases). The germline V gene encodes CDR1 SGHNT and CDR2 YYREEE (reference sequence). This CDR3 region has 14 residues. The chain's CDR3 is CASSLAGVATEAFF. CDR3 in DNA: TGTGCCAGCAGTTTGGCAGGGGTGGCCACTGAAGCTTTCTTT.

The chain carries TRBV7-9 and TRBJ2-7, with D possibly being TRBD2 (6 bases). CDR1 is SEHNR and CDR2 is FQNEAQ in the germline V gene (reference sequence). The V end lost 5 bases, the J end lost 1 base, and 21 bases lay between the germline ends. There are 17 residues in the CDR3. The CDR3 sequence is CASSQTGTLIGSYEQYF. The CDR3 nucleotides are TGTGCCAGCAGCCAAACCGGGACTCTGATAGGTTCCTACGAGCAGTACTTC.

The chain recombines TRBV4-2 with TRBJ2-1, with a tentative D call TRBD1 (6 bases). The V end was cut by 0 bases, the J end by 3 bases, with 12 bases between. The CDR3 is made up of 16 amino acids. CDR1 and CDR2 from the germline V gene are LGHNA and YNFKEQ. Written as DNA, the CDR3 is TGTGCCAGCAGCCAAGATACGACAGGCCACTACAATGAGCAGTTCTTC. Amino acids: CASSQDTTGHYNEQFF.

This clone has just a few counts. The chain couples TRBV29-1 to TRBJ1-2, with TRBD1 matching 8 bases. The length of the CDR3 is 13 residues. CDR1 is SQVTM, CDR2 ANQGSEA, per germline. V lost 0 bases and J lost 4; bases outside the gene matches: 1. CDR3 DNA sequence: TGCAGCGTTGAAGATGGGACAGGCTATGGCTACACCTTC. Protein sequence: CSVEDGTGYGYTF.

The gene calls are TRBV7-9 and TRBJ2-6; TRBD2 is a possible D gene (5 bases). This CDR3 contains 17 residues. Per the germline V gene, CDR1 is SEHNR and CDR2 is FQNEAQ (reference sequence). The ends were cut back, 7 bases at V and 2 bases at J, with 18 bases in the middle. CDR3 nucleotide sequence: TGTGCCAGCACCCCTGGGCCAGCTAGCCCTGGGGCCAACGTCCTGACTTTC. It encodes CASTPGPASPGANVLTF.

The V and J genes are TRBV5-4 and TRBJ2-3; TRBD2 matches at 10 bases. The V segment lost 0 bases and the J segment 6 bases; nucleotides outside the gene matches: 10. This CDR3 is 17 amino acids long. Germline V gene sequence: CDR1 SGHNT, CDR2 YYREEE (reference sequence). The CDR3 nucleotides read TGTGCCAGCAGCTTGGGAGGGCTAGCGGGAGTTTCTGATACGCAGTATTTT. It translates to CASSLGGLAGVSDTQYF.

The genes are TRBV7-6 and TRBJ1-2; 8 bases fit TRBD1. Germline V CDR1 and CDR2: SGHVS, FNYEAQ. The V segment lost 1 base and the J segment 8 bases; nucleotides outside the gene matches: 6. The CDR3 contains 14 residues. As DNA, the CDR3 is TGTGCCAGCAGCTTAGGGACAGGGCTTGGAGGCTACACCTTC. Translation: CASSLGTGLGGYTF.